The 18 T cell receptor beta chains below were found in one sample sequenced in a study of cytomegalovirus exposure and HLA in healthy donors. Vbeta (60) and Jbeta (13) primers were used in the PCR. The method was immunoSEQ multiplex PCR; TCRdb's version includes in-frame clones alone and lacks a portion of them. The data contain 85,000 to 120,000 clones, over 55% of them singletons. The sample comprised PBMCs. The receptors originated from a female donor in good health and CMV-seronegative.

The chain combines TRBV27 with TRBJ2-3, with D maybe TRBD2 (5 bases). Germline lookup yields CDR1 MNHEY and CDR2 SMNVEV (reference sequence). The CDR3 has 12 amino acids. Trimming removed 3 bases at V and 5 bases at J, with 6 bases between. CDR3 in DNA: TGTGCCAGCAGTTTGGCGGGAGATACGCAGTATTTT. Translating it yields CASSLAGDTQYF.

The chain combines TRBV6-5 with TRBJ2-7; D uncertain. The germline gives CDR1 MNHEY, CDR2 SVGAGI. There are 12 residues in the CDR3. V was trimmed by 7 bases and J by 5 bases, leaving 12 bases between them. CDR3 coding DNA: TGTGCCAGCACAGGCGAGACCCACGAGCAGTACTTC. Encoded protein: CASTGETHEQYF.

This CDR3 reads CASSLVGGTYNEQFF. CDR3 nucleotides: TGTGCCAGCAGCTTGGTTGGCGGGACCTACAATGAGCAGTTCTTC. The V call is TRBV5-4, the J call TRBJ2-1; D is possibly TRBD2 (6 bases). The CDR3 runs 15 residues. Germline loops: CDR1 SGHNT, CDR2 YYREEE (reference sequence). Between the trimmed V and J ends, which lost 0 bases and 2 bases, there was a span of 9 bases.

The chain joins TRBV7-9 to TRBJ2-2; possibly TRBD1 for D (6 bases). Deletions cut 1 base from V and 4 bases from J, with 16 bases between. The germline V gene has CDR1 SEHNR and CDR2 FQNEAQ (reference sequence). This CDR3 comprises 17 residues. CDR3 DNA sequence: TGTGCCAGCAGCTTAGTTGGGGGCCGCACTCCCACCGGGGAGCTGTTTTTT. Its translation is CASSLVGGRTPTGELFF.

CDR3 sequence: CASSVGSDNEQFF. CDR3 DNA sequence: TGTGCCAGCAGCGTCGGGTCTGACAATGAGCAGTTCTTC. The chain employs TRBV7-2 and TRBJ2-1; D gene uncertain. Germline assignment: CDR1 SGHTA and CDR2 FQGNSA. The CDR3 has 13 residues. V lost 5 bases, J lost 5 bases, and 10 bases lay in between.

This clone was counted a single time. V usage is TRBV10-3 and J usage is TRBJ2-1; D may be TRBD1 (5 bases). The germline V and J ends were trimmed by 2 bases and 8 bases, with 16 bases remaining between them. This CDR3 contains 15 residues. Germline V gives CDR1 ENHRY, CDR2 SYGVKD. The CDR3 sequence: CAISEGQGYTDEQFF. The CDR3 DNA is TGTGCCATCAGTGAGGGGCAGGGCTACACCGATGAGCAGTTCTTC.

The V gene is TRBV4-3, the J gene TRBJ2-2; D might be TRBD2 (6 bases). The V end was cut by 0 bases, the J end by 5 bases, with 13 bases between. This CDR3 comprises 16 residues. Germline V gene sequence: CDR1 LGHNA, CDR2 YSLEER. CDR3 in amino acids: CASSQDRGGGTGELFF. The CDR3 DNA is TGCGCCAGCAGCCAAGATAGGGGAGGAGGAACCGGGGAGCTGTTTTTT.

The chain has TRBV7-6 and TRBJ2-7; D is perhaps TRBD2 (7 bases). Germline V gene data show CDR1 as SGHVS and CDR2 as FNYEAQ. The CDR3 is 16 residues long. Trimming took 3 bases from V and 7 from J, leaving 22 bases between them. CDR3 DNA sequence: TGTGCCAGCAGCTTCTCCGTTCTTGGGGGGGGCGTGGAGCAGTACTTC. Its protein is CASSFSVLGGGVEQYF.

The genes are TRBV7-2 and TRBJ2-7; 12 bases are a match to TRBD2. The CDR3 loop spans 15 amino acids. With 5 bases clipped from V and 6 bases from J, the junction kept 8 bases outside the gene matches. CDR1 is SGHTA and CDR2 is FQGNSA in the germline V gene. CDR3 DNA sequence: TGTGCCAGCAGCCCGGAACTAGCGGGAGGTCCCGAGCAGTACTTC. Its translation: CASSPELAGGPEQYF. The full variable domain, rest sourced from reference TRBV7-2 and TRBJ2-7, is GAGVSQSPSNKVTEKGKDVELRCDPISGHTALYWYRQSLGQGLEFLIYFQGNSAPDKSGLPSDRFSAERTGGSVSTLTIQRTQQEDSAVYLCASSPELAGGPEQYFGPGTRLTVT.

This chain uses TRBV4-1 with TRBJ2-7; a weak D match, TRBD2 (6 bases). Trimming stripped 4 bases from V and 1 base from J, with 14 bases between. CDR1 and CDR2 from the germline V gene are MGHRA and YSYEKL. The CDR3 consists of 15 residues. The CDR3 DNA is TGCGCCAGCAGCCGATTGGCCGGGGGTTCCTACGAGCAGTACTTC. Translated, it gives CASSRLAGGSYEQYF.

The gene calls are TRBV10-3 and TRBJ1-1, with D unresolved. The CDR3 covers 14 residues. CDR1 and CDR2 (germline): ENHRY, SYGVKD. Trimming took off 7 bases at V and 3 bases at J, with 15 bases between the two ends. The CDR3 region is CAITRGWSDTEAFF. The CDR3 DNA reads as TGTGCCATCACCCGAGGGTGGTCAGACACTGAAGCTTTCTTT.

The chain joins TRBV30 to TRBJ1-2, with 8 nucleotides matching TRBD1. The CDR3 runs to 15 residues. V gave up 3 bases and J gave up 2 bases; unmatched junction bases: 8. Germline assignment: CDR1 GTSNPN and CDR2 SVGIG (reference sequence). CDR3 nucleotide sequence: TGTGCCTGGAGGATGGACAGGGAGGGGAACTATGGCTACACCTTC. This translates into CAWRMDREGNYGYTF.

The rearrangement links TRBV28 to TRBJ1-2, with 7 positions matching TRBD1. The CDR3 is made up of 13 amino acids. Germline V gene data show CDR1 as MDHEN and CDR2 as SYDVKM. Losses at the gene ends were 6 bases for V and 4 bases for J; bases not matched to a gene: 5. The CDR3 nucleotides read TGTGCCAGCAGGACGGACAGGCGCTATGGCTACACCTTC. Translating it yields CASRTDRRYGYTF.

This rearrangement joins TRBV13 to TRBJ1-3; a possible D gene is TRBD1 (6 bases). This CDR3 spans 15 amino acids. From germline, CDR1 is PRHDT and CDR2 FYEKMQ (reference sequence). The V and J ends lost 5 bases and 2 bases respectively, with 13 bases between them. CDR3 sequence (DNA): TGTGCCAGCAGCGAAGGGGGAAAGGCTGGAAACACCATATATTTT. Translating it yields CASSEGGKAGNTIYF. Full variable domain (rest looked up from reference TRBV13 and TRBJ1-3): AAGVIQSPRHLIKEKRETATLKCYPIPRHDTVYWYQQGPGQDPQFLISFYEKMQSDKGSIPDRFSAQQFSDYHSELNMSSLELGDSALYFCASSEGGKAGNTIYFGEGSWLTVV.

The CDR3 DNA follows: TGTGCCAGCAGTTACCCTGCGGGGGCGAGCGGCTACGAGCAGTACTTC. It specifies CASSYPAGASGYEQYF. V usage is TRBV6-6 and J usage is TRBJ2-7; D perhaps matches TRBD2 (7 bases). The CDR3 totals 16 residues. V lost 2 bases, J lost 3 bases, and 17 bases lay in between. Germline V gene data show CDR1 as MNHNY and CDR2 as SVGAGI (reference sequence).

This chain uses TRBV27 with TRBJ2-3, with 9 bases fitting TRBD2. Trimming cost V 1 base and J 2 bases; bases outside gene matches: 10. CDR1 and CDR2 from the germline V gene are MNHEY and SMNVEV (reference sequence). This CDR3 contains 18 residues. CDR3 nucleotides: TGTGCCAGCAGTTTATGGGCTAGCGGGGAAAGTTACACAGATACGCAGTATTTT. It translates to CASSLWASGESYTDTQYF.

The rearrangement uses TRBV9 and TRBJ2-5; 10 positions match TRBD2. The CDR3 consists of 15 residues. Trimming at V came to 2 bases and at J to 5 bases, leaving 6 bases not matched to a gene. Germline V gene sequence: CDR1 SGDLS, CDR2 YYNGEE. CDR3 DNA: TGTGCCAGCAGCGTGGAACTAGCGGGATGGGAGACCCAGTACTTC. This codes for CASSVELAGWETQYF. Supplemented by reference TRBV9 and TRBJ2-5, the full variable domain reads DSGVTQTPKHLITATGQRVTLRCSPRSGDLSVYWYQQSLDQGLQFLIQYYNGEERAKGNILERFSAQQFPDLHSELNLSSLELGDSALYFCASSVELAGWETQYFGPGTRLLVL.

A few counts support this clone. J is TRBJ2-5 and V is TRBV7-8; 14 nucleotides align to TRBD2. The J call is uncertain, as TRBJ2-7 better fits the DNA end. Germline V gene data show CDR1 as SGHVS and CDR2 as FQNEAQ. The CDR3 has 16 amino acids. The chain's CDR3 is CASSLPGTSGSNEQYF. The CDR3 coding sequence is TGTGCCAGCAGCCTCCCAGGGACTAGCGGGAGTAACGAGCAGTACTTC.